This T cell receptor (beta chain) derives from a study of shared clonotypes between healthy human individuals. Germline V gives CDR1 WNHNN, CDR2 SYGVQD (reference sequence). The CDR3 is made up of 15 amino acids. The V end was cut by 4 bases, the J end by 5 bases, with 14 bases between. Here immunoSEQ multiplex PCR was the method, and the copy in TCRdb shows in-frame clones only, minus some. The table shows millions of clones, with 90% to 95% occurring only once. The sequenced material came from naive CD4+ T cells sorted from blood. Documented subset: CD45RA+ positively selected. The chain employs TRBV10-1 and TRBJ1-4; no clear D. The receptor was derived from a man aged 18 to 29 in good health. CDR3 in DNA: TGCGCCAGCAGTGGATCCGATAAGGGAAATGAAAAACTGTTTTTT. Amino acid sequence: CASSGSDKGNEKLFF.